The next 7 T cell receptor beta chains were all read from a single sample in a study of blood T cell repertoires in COVID-19. This table comes from immunoSEQ multiplex PCR, and its TCRdb copy is limited to in-frame clones, with some not included. The table records hundreds of thousands of clones, roughly 90% of them present only once. Sequencing was done on a sample of PBMCs or T cells enriched from blood (not recorded which). The receptor source for this set is a woman under 30 who had been exposed to COVID-19.

The rearrangement joins TRBV10-3 to TRBJ1-2; D gene ambiguous. The V gene lost 3 bases and the J gene lost 8 bases, with 10 bases spanning the gap. This CDR3 is built from 12 residues. Looked up from germline, CDR1 is ENHRY and CDR2 is SYGVKD. In DNA form, the CDR3 reads TGTGCCATCAGTGAAAGCGGGGTAGGCTACACCTTC. Translation: CAISESGVGYTF.

The chain has TRBV5-4 and TRBJ1-3; tentatively, D is TRBD1 (5 bases). The CDR3 has 17 residues. V lost 0 bases and J 1 base, leaving 14 bases between the germline ends. The germline V gene has CDR1 SGHNT and CDR2 YYREEE (reference sequence). The CDR3 loop reads CASSLEMGGASGNTIYF. DNA for the CDR3: TGTGCCAGCAGCTTGGAAATGGGAGGGGCTTCTGGAAACACCATATATTTT.

The V gene is TRBV12-3 or TRBV12-4, the J gene TRBJ2-1; 8 bases line up with TRBD2. V lost 4 bases, J lost 11 bases, and 4 bases stayed unmatched. The CDR3 covers 12 residues. CDR3 nucleotide sequence: TGTGCCAGCAGTTGGCGGGGGGTTCAGCAGTTCTTC. It translates to CASSWRGVQQFF.

Details on this clone: Additional DNA sequences in this sample encode the identical CDR3. The rearrangement links TRBV5-6 to TRBJ2-7; D ambiguous. The CDR3 has 12 amino acids. The V gene's germline CDR1 is SGHDT and CDR2 YYEEEE. V lost 4 bases and J 0 bases, leaving 5 bases between the germline ends. CDR3 sequence: CASSPGSYEQYF. CDR3 bases: TGTGCCAGCAGCCCCGGCTCCTACGAGCAGTACTTC.

The V and J genes are TRBV19 and TRBJ2-7; the D gene is possibly TRBD2 (5 bases). Trimming took off 5 bases at V and 2 bases at J, with 16 bases between the two ends. The CDR3 is made up of 15 amino acids. Germline lookup yields CDR1 LNHDA and CDR2 SQIVND (reference sequence). CDR3 bases: TGTGCCAGTAGTCCCCTCCGGGGTTCGACCTACGAGCAGTACTTC. This translates into CASSPLRGSTYEQYF.

The rearrangement links TRBV6-5 to TRBJ1-4; TRBD1 matches 7 bases. J gave up 4 bases and V 5 bases, and 7 bases lay outside the gene matches. Germline CDR1 MNHEY, CDR2 SVGAGI. The CDR3 loop spans 15 amino acids. DNA for the CDR3: TGTGCCAGCAGTCGACGGGACAGTCGTAATGAAAAACTGTTTTTT. This translates into CASSRRDSRNEKLFF.

As regards this clone: This sample also contains other DNA sequences that code for the same CDR3. As DNA, the CDR3 is TGTGCCAGTAGTATAGGGGGGGGGAGCTCCTACAATGAGCAGTTCTTC. Translated: CASSIGGGSSYNEQFF. The V gene is TRBV19, the J gene TRBJ2-1; 7 bases align to TRBD2. V gave up 1 base and J gave up 0 bases; unmatched junction bases: 3. CDR3 length equals 16 residues. Germline lookup yields CDR1 LNHDA and CDR2 SQIVND (reference sequence).